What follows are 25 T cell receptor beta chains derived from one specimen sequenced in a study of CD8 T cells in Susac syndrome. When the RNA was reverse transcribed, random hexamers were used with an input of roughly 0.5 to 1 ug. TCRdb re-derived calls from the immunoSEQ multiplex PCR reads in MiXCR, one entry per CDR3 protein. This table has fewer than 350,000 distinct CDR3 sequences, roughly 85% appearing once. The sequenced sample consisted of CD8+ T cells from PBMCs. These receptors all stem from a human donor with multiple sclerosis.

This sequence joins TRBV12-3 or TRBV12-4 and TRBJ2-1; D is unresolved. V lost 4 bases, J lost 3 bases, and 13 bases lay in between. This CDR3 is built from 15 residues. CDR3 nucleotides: TGTGCCAGCAGTTCTTCCGAATTATTCTACAATGAGCAGTTCTTC. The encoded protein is CASSSSELFYNEQFF.

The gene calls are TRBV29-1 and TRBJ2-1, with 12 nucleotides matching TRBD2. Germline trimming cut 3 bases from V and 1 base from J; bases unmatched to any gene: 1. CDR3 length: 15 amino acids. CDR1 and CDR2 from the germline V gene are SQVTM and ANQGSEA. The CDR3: CSVDGTSGSYNEQFF. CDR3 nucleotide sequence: TGCAGCGTTGATGGGACTAGCGGGTCCTACAATGAGCAGTTCTTC.

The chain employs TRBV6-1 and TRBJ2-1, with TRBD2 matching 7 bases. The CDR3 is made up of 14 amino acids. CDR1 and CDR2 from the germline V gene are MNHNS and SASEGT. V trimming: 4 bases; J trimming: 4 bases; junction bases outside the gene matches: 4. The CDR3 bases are TGTGCCAGCAGTGCAACTAGCGCTTACAATGAGCAGTTCTTC. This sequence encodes CASSATSAYNEQFF.

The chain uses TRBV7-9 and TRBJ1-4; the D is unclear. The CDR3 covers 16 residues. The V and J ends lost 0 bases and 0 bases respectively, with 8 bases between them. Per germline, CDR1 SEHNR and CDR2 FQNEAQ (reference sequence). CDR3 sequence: CASSLALGATNEKLFF. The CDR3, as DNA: TGTGCCAGCAGCTTAGCGCTGGGCGCAACTAATGAAAAACTGTTTTTT.

CDR3 sequence reads: CASSLVGANNEQFF. The CDR3 DNA sequence: TGTGCCAGCAGTTTAGTAGGGGCCAACAATGAGCAGTTCTTC. This chain connects TRBV28 to TRBJ2-1, with D tentatively TRBD1 (5 bases). CDR1 is MDHEN, CDR2 SYDVKM, per germline. The V end was cut by 2 bases, the J end by 5 bases, with 10 bases between. The CDR3 sequence is 14 residues long.

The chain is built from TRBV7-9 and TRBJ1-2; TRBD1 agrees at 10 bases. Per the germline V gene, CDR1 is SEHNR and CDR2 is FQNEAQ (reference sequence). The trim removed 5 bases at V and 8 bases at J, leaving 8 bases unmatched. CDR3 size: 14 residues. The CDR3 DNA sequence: TGTGCCAGCAGCCTTTCCGGGACAGGGGAAGGCTACACCTTC. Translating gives CASSLSGTGEGYTF.

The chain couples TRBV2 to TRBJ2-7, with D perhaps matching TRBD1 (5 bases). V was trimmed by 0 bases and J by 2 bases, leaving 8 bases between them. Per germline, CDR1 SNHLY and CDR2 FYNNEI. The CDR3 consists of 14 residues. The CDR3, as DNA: TGTGCCAGCAGTGAAGCCGTAGGGGCCTACGAGCAGTACTTC. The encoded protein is CASSEAVGAYEQYF.

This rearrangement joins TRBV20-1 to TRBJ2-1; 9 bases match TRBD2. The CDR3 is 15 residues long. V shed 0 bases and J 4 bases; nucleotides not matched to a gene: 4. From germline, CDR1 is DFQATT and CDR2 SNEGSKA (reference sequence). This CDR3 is CSARDFLAGYNEQFF. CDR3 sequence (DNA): TGCAGTGCTAGAGATTTCCTAGCGGGATACAATGAGCAGTTCTTC.

The CDR3 loop is CASSLGTGTEQYF. The DNA of the CDR3 is TGTGCCAGCAGCTTAGGAACCGGGACAGAGCAGTACTTC. V gene TRBV7-9 combines with J gene TRBJ2-7; a weak D match, TRBD1 (6 bases). Per the germline V gene, CDR1 is SEHNR and CDR2 is FQNEAQ (reference sequence). This CDR3 has 13 residues. Trimming cost V 1 base and J 7 bases, with 11 bases left between them.

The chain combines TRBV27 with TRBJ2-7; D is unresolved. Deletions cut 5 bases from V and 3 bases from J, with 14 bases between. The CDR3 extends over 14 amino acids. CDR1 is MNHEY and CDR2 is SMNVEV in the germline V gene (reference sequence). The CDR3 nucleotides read TGTGCCAGCAGTCCCCGTGGGTACCACTACGAGCAGTACTTC. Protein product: CASSPRGYHYEQYF.

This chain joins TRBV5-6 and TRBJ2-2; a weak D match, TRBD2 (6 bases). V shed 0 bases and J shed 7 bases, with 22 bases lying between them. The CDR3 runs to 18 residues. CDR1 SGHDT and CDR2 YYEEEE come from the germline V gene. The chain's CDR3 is CASSLEVRAGRQGGELFF. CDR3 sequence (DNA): TGTGCCAGCAGCTTGGAAGTCAGGGCGGGACGCCAGGGCGGGGAGCTGTTTTTT.

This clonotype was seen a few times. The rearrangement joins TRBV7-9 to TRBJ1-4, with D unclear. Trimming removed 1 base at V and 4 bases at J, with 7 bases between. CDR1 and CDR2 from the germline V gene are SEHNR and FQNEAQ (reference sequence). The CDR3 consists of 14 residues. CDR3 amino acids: CASSLGRSNEKLFF. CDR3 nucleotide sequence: TGTGCCAGCAGCTTAGGACGGAGTAATGAAAAACTGTTTTTT. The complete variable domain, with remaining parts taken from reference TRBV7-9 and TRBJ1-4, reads DTGVSQNPRHKITKRGQNVTFRCDPISEHNRLYWYRQTLGQGPEFLTYFQNEAQLEKSRLLSDRFSAERPKGSFSTLEIQRTEQGDSAMYLCASSLGRSNEKLFFGSGTQLSVL.

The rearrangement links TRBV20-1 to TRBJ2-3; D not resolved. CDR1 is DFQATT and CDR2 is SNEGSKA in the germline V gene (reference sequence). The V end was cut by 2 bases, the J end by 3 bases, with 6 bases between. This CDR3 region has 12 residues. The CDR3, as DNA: TGCAGTGCTAGATCCCCAACAGATACGCAGTATTTT. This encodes CSARSPTDTQYF.

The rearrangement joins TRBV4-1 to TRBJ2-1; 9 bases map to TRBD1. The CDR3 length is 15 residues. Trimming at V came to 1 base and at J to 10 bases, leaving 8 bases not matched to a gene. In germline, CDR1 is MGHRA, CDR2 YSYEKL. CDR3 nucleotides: TGCGCCAGCAGCCAAGTACAGGGGGCTCTAGAGGAGCAGTTCTTC. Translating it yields CASSQVQGALEEQFF.

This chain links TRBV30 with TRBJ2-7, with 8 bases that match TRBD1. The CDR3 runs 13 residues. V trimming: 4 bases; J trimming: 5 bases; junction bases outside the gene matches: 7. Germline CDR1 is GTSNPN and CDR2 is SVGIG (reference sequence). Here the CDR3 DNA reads TGTGCCTGGACTGAGACAGGGGATCACGAGCAGTACTTC. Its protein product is CAWTETGDHEQYF.

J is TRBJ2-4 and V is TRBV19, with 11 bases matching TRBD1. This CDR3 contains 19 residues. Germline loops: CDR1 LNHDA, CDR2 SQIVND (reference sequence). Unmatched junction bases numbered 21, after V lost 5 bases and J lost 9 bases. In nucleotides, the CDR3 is TGTGCCAGTAGTGGCGAACCTTCCTTGGACAGGGGGCTTAATAGCATTCAGTACTTC. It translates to CASSGEPSLDRGLNSIQYF. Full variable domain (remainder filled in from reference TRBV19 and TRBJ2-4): DGGITQSPKYLFRKEGQNVTLSCEQNLNHDAMYWYRQDPGQGLRLIYYSQIVNDFQKGDIAEGYSVSREKKESFPLTVTSAQKNPTAFYLCASSGEPSLDRGLNSIQYFGAGTRLSVL.

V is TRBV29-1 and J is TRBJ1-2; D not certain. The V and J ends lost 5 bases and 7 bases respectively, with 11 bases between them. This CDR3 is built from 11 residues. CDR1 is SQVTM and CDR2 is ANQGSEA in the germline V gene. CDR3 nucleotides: TGCAGCGTTCTGCTGGACGGTGGCTACACCTTC. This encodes CSVLLDGGYTF.

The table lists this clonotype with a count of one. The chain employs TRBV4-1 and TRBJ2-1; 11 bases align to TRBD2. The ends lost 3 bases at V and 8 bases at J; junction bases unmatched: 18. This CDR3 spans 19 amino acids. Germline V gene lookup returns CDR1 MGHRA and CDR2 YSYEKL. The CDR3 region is CASSQGGQPTSGMLDEQFF. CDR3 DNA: TGCGCCAGCAGCCAGGGGGGGCAACCGACTAGCGGGATGTTAGATGAGCAGTTCTTC.

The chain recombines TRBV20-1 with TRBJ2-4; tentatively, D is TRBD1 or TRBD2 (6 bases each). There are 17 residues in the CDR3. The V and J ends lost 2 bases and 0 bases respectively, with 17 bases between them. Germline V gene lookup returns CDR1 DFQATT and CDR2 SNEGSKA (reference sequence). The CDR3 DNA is TGCAGTGCTAGAAAGGGGGGCCTTACAGTAGCCAAAAACATTCAGTACTTC. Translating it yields CSARKGGLTVAKNIQYF.

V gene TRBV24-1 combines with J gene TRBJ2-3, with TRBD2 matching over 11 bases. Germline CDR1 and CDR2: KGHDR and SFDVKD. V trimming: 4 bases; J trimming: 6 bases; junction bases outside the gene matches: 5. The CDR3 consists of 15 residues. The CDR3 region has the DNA TGTGCCACCAGTGACCCGACTAGCGGGACGGATACGCAGTATTTT. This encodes CATSDPTSGTDTQYF.

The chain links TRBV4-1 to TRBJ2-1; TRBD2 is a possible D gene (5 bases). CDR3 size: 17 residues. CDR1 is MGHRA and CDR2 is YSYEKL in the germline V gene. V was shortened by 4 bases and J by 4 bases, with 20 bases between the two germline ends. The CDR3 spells CASSLRSEDSWYNEQFF. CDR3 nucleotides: TGCGCCAGCAGCCTCCGCAGTGAGGACTCCTGGTACAATGAGCAGTTCTTC.

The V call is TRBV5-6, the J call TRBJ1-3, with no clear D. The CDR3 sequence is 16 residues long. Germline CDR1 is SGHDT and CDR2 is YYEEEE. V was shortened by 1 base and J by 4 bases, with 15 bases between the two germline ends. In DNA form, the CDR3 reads TGTGCCAGCAGCTTGCCGGGGAGTCGCCTCGGAAACACCATATATTTT. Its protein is CASSLPGSRLGNTIYF.

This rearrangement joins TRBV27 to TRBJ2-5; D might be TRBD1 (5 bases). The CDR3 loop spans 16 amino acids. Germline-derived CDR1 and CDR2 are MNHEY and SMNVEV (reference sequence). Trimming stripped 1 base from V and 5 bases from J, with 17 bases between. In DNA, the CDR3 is TGTGCCAGCAGTTTATATCCAGGGCCAGCCGTCGAGACCCAGTACTTC. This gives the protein CASSLYPGPAVETQYF.

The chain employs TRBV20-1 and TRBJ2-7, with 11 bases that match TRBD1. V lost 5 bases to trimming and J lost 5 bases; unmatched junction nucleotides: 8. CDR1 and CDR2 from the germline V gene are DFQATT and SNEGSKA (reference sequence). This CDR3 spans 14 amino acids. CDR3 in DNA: TGCAGTGCTGCCCGGACAGGGGGCATCGACGAGCAGTACTTC. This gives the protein CSAARTGGIDEQYF.

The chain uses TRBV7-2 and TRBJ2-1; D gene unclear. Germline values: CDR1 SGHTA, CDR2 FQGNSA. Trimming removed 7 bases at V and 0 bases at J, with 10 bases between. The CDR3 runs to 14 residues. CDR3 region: CASTNYISYNEQFF. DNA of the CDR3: TGTGCCAGCACCAACTATATCTCCTACAATGAGCAGTTCTTC.